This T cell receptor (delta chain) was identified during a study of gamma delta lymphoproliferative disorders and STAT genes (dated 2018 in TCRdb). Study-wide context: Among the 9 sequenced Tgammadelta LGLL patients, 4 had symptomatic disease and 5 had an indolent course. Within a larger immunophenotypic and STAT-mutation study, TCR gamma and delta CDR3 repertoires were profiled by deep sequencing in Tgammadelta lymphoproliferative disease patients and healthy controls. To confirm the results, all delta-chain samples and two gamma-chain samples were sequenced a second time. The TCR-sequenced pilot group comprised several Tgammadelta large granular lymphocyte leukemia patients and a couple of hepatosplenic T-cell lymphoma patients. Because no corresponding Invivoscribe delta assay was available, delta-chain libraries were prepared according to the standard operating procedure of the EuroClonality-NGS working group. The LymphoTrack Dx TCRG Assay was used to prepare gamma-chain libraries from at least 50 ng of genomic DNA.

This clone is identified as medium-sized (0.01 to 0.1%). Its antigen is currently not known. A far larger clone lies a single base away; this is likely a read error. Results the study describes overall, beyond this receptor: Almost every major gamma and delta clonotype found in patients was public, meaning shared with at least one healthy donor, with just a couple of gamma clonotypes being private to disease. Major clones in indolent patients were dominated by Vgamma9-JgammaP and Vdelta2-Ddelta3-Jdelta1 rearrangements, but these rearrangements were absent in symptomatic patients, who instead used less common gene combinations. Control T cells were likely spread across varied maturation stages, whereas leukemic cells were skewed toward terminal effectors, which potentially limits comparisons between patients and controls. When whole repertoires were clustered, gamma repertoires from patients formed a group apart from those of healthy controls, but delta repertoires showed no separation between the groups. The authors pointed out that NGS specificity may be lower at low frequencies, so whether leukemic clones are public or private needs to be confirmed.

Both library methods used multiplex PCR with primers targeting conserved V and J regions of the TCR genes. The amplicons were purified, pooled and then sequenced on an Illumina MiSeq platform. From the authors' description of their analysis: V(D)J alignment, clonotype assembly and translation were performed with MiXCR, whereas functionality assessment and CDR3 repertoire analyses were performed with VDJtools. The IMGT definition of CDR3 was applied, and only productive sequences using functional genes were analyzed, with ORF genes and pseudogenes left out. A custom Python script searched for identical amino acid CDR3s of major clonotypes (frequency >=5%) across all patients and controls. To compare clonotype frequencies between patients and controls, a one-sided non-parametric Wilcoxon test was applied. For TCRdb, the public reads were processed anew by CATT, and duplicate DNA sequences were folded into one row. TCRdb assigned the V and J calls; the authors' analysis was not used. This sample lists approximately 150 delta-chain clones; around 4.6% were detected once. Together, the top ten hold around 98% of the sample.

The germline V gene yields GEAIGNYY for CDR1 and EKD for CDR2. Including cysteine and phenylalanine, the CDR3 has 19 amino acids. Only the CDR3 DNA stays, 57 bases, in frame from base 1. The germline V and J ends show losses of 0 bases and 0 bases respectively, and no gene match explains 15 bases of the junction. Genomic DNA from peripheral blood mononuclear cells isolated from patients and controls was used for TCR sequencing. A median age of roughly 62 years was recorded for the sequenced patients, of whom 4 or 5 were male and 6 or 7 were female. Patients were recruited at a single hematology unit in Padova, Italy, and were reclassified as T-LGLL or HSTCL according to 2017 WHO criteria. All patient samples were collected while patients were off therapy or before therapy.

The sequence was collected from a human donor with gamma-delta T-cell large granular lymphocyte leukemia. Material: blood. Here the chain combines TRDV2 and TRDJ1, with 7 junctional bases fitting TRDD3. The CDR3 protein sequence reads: CACDTLLGNTRSNTDKLIF. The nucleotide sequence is TGTGCCTGTGACACCTTACTGGGGAATACGCGTAGTAACACCGATAAACTCATCTTT.